The 24 T cell receptor beta chains listed next were all sequenced from one sample in a study of HIV-infected patients and healthy controls. Reverse transcription used approximately 500 ng RNA and constant-region primers for alpha and beta. Separate chain-specific third strand synthesis with multiplexing indices produced the alpha and beta libraries. TCRdb reanalysed the 5' RACE reads using MiXCR and keeps one entry per CDR3 protein. Of about 18,000 distinct CDR3 sequences listed, around 10% were seen once; the top ten hold more than 2.5%. The repertoire came from unfractionated whole blood and reflected all unsorted peripheral T cells. What was sequenced was blood. The receptors here all came from an adult in good health.

This clonotype was counted at least ten times. The V call is TRBV29-1, the J call TRBJ1-1; 7 bases line up with TRBD1. Germline CDR1 and CDR2: SQVTM and ANQGSEA. This CDR3 is built from 12 residues. V trimming: 6 bases; J trimming: 5 bases; junction bases outside the gene matches: 6. The CDR3 protein is CSVVHRGTEAFF. The CDR3 DNA sequence: TGCAGCGTCGTGCACAGGGGAACTGAAGCTTTCTTT.

Many counts were recorded for this clonotype. CDR3 nucleotide sequence: TGTGCCAGCAGTTTACCTTACCGGACAGCTAAGTTAGATACGCAGTATTTT. This encodes CASSLPYRTAKLDTQYF. V is TRBV27 and J is TRBJ2-3, with D perhaps TRBD1 (6 bases). V lost 2 bases and J 5 bases, leaving 20 bases between the germline ends. Germline V gives CDR1 MNHEY, CDR2 SMNVEV (reference sequence). The CDR3 covers 17 residues.

This chain links TRBV6-5 with TRBJ2-5, with a tentative D call TRBD2 (5 bases). The CDR3 extends over 15 amino acids. Germline V lookup: CDR1 MNHEY, CDR2 SVGAGI. Trimming shortened V by 4 bases and J by 2 bases, and 14 bases separated the two germline ends. The CDR3 region is CASSSGKEWQETQYF. In nucleotides, the CDR3 is TGTGCCAGCAGTTCCGGGAAGGAGTGGCAAGAGACCCAGTACTTC.

This clonotype was observed at least ten times. The chain joins TRBV6-5 to TRBJ1-5, with D perhaps matching TRBD1 (5 bases). Trimming shortened V by 0 bases and J by 7 bases, and 13 bases separated the two germline ends. CDR1 is MNHEY, CDR2 SVGAGI, per germline. The CDR3 extends over 15 amino acids. The CDR3 here is CASSYSPLGAQPQHF. The CDR3 DNA reads as TGTGCCAGCAGTTACTCGCCTCTCGGGGCCCAGCCCCAGCATTTT.

The V and J genes are TRBV30 and TRBJ2-2, with 7 bases fitting TRBD2. Looked up from germline, CDR1 is GTSNPN and CDR2 is SVGIG (reference sequence). The CDR3 is 11 residues long. In DNA form, the CDR3 reads TGTGGGCTAGCGGACACCGGGGAGCTGTTTTTT. Translation gives CGLADTGELFF. The entire variable domain, with the rest obtained from reference TRBV30 and TRBJ2-2, is as follows: SQTIHQWPATLVQPVGSPLSLECTVEGTSNPNLYWYRQAAGRGLQLLFYSVGIGQISSEVPQNLSASRPQDRQFILSSKKLLLSDSGFYLCGLADTGELFFGEGSRLTVL.

This clonotype is termed medium-sized. The chain combines TRBV27 with TRBJ1-2; possible D gene TRBD1, 6 bases. Trimming removed 0 bases at V and 1 base at J, with 12 bases between. The germline V gene has CDR1 MNHEY and CDR2 SMNVEV (reference sequence). The CDR3 has 16 amino acids. The CDR3 protein is CASSLSSDRYNYGYTF. Here the CDR3 DNA reads TGTGCCAGCAGTTTATCGTCGGACAGATATAACTATGGCTACACCTTC.

This clonotype has a count of ten or more. The V and J genes are TRBV30 and TRBJ2-7; D remains unclear. Germline assignment: CDR1 GTSNPN and CDR2 SVGIG (reference sequence). This CDR3 region has 12 residues. Deletions cut 3 bases from V and 2 bases from J, with 8 bases between. The DNA for the CDR3 is TGTGCCTGGAGGCCCTCTGCCTACGAGCAGTACTTC. Its protein is CAWRPSAYEQYF.

The chain couples TRBV3-1 to TRBJ2-2, with D perhaps TRBD1 (6 bases). The V gene's germline CDR1 is LGHDT and CDR2 YNNKEL (reference sequence). Trimming took off 4 bases at V and 5 bases at J, with 14 bases between the two ends. The CDR3 sequence is 15 residues long. DNA of the CDR3: TGTGCCAGCAGCCGGTCGGACAGTCTGACCGGGGAGCTGTTTTTT. Its translation: CASSRSDSLTGELFF.

This clonotype was seen many times. The V call is TRBV7-2, the J call TRBJ2-3; D remains ambiguous. V lost 8 bases to trimming and J lost 0 bases, with 9 bases between them. The germline V gene encodes CDR1 SGHTA and CDR2 FQGNSA. The CDR3 is made up of 13 amino acids. The DNA of the CDR3 is TGTGCCAGCGCCCAGAGAAGCACAGATACGCAGTATTTT. It yields the protein CASAQRSTDTQYF.

The chain is built from TRBV28 and TRBJ2-7; D is unresolved. V was pared by 4 bases and J by 4 bases, with 17 bases between. The germline V gene has CDR1 MDHEN and CDR2 SYDVKM. This CDR3 contains 15 residues. The CDR3 loop is CASSSLLWTGYEQYF. CDR3 DNA: TGTGCCAGCAGTTCTCTTTTGTGGACCGGTTACGAGCAGTACTTC.

The chain joins TRBV10-1 to TRBJ2-3; 11 bases map to TRBD2. After removal of 0 bases from V and 5 bases from J, the junction contained 4 bases not matched to a gene. CDR3 length equals 16 residues. Germline V gene data show CDR1 as WNHNN and CDR2 as SYGVQD (reference sequence). The DNA for the CDR3 is TGCGCCAGCAGTGAGTCAACTAGCGGGAGAGTAGATACGCAGTATTTT. Its translation: CASSESTSGRVDTQYF.

V gene TRBV6-5 combines with J gene TRBJ1-1; possibly TRBD1 for D (5 bases). Germline loops: CDR1 MNHEY, CDR2 SVGAGI. The CDR3 contains 15 residues. Trimming removed 6 bases at V and 7 bases at J, with 21 bases between. The CDR3 reads CASSPYGTVKFEAFF. In DNA form, the CDR3 reads TGTGCCAGCAGCCCCTACGGGACGGTGAAGTTTGAAGCTTTCTTT.

This clonotype was observed many times. The chain has TRBV7-3 and TRBJ2-7, with 7 bases identical to TRBD2. The CDR3 length is 15 residues. The V gene's germline CDR1 is SGHTA and CDR2 FQGTGA. Germline trimming cut 5 bases from V and 5 bases from J; bases unmatched to any gene: 12. The CDR3 sequence is CASSPTSAGYDEQYF. CDR3 coding DNA: TGTGCCAGCAGCCCGACGTCAGCGGGATATGACGAGCAGTACTTC.

Ten or more counts support this clonotype. The V and J genes are TRBV5-1 and TRBJ2-2; D is ambiguous. Looked up from germline, CDR1 is SGHRS and CDR2 is YFSETQ. CDR3 length: 13 amino acids. Between the trimmed V and J ends, which lost 0 bases and 6 bases, there was a span of 6 bases. In DNA form, the CDR3 reads TGCGCCAGCAGCTTGGCCGAAGCCGGGGAGCTGTTTTTT. Amino acids: CASSLAEAGELFF.

This clonotype has at least ten counts. V gene TRBV15 combines with J gene TRBJ2-4; TRBD1 agrees at 10 bases. The V gene's germline CDR1 is LNHNV and CDR2 YYDKDF (reference sequence). Trimming at V came to 0 bases and at J to 8 bases, leaving 7 bases not matched to a gene. The CDR3 contains 16 residues. In DNA form, the CDR3 reads TGTGCCACCAGCAGAGAACCTGACAGGGGGCGGGACATTCAGTACTTC. It specifies CATSREPDRGRDIQYF.

The chain links TRBV21-1 to TRBJ2-5; the D call of TRBD1 is as the table states it, not checked on the DNA. TRBV21-1 is a recognized pseudogene. The CDR3 loop spans 16 amino acids. This CDR3 reads CASSKRQAHHKETQYF. CDR3 nucleotide sequence: TGTGCCAGCAGCAAACGACAGGCACACCATAAGGAGACCCAGTACTTC.

At least ten counts were recorded for this clonotype. The rearrangement joins TRBV20-1 to TRBJ2-3; a weak D match, TRBD2 (5 bases). Germline V gene sequence: CDR1 DFQATT, CDR2 SNEGSKA (reference sequence). Trimming removed 3 bases from V and 2 bases from J, with 24 bases in between. The CDR3 extends over 18 amino acids. CDR3 loop: CSASDYGGERQFTDTQYF. CDR3 coding DNA: TGCAGTGCTAGTGACTATGGTGGTGAGCGGCAGTTCACAGATACGCAGTATTTT.

This clonotype has only a few counts. The genes are TRBV2 and TRBJ2-1; D may correspond to TRBD1 or TRBD2 (5 bases each). Germline V gene lookup returns CDR1 SNHLY and CDR2 FYNNEI. The CDR3 is 9 amino acids. Trimming stripped 11 bases from V and 7 bases from J, with 6 bases between. The CDR3 reads CAWGNEQFF. The CDR3 DNA sequence: TGTGCCTGGGGGAATGAGCAGTTCTTC.

This clonotype counts as medium-sized. The chain joins TRBV5-1 to TRBJ2-6; D gene uncertain. This CDR3 region has 15 residues. Trimming pared 7 bases from V and 1 base from J, leaving 12 bases between. Germline V gene data show CDR1 as SGHRS and CDR2 as YFSETQ. CDR3 DNA sequence: TGCGCCAGCCACGGTGGGGAATCTGGGGCCAACGTCCTGACTTTC. Protein product: CASHGGESGANVLTF.

Ten or more counts support this clonotype. The rearrangement links TRBV20-1 to TRBJ2-1, with 11 bases identical to TRBD2. The CDR3 consists of 14 residues. J gave up 2 bases and V 5 bases, and 2 bases lay outside the gene matches. Germline V gene data show CDR1 as DFQATT and CDR2 as SNEGSKA (reference sequence). The CDR3, as DNA: TGCAGTGCTTTAGCGGGAGGGACCTACAATGAGCAGTTCTTC. Translation gives CSALAGGTYNEQFF.

This clonotype was picked up many times. The chain is built from TRBV6-5 and TRBJ2-1; TRBD2 aligns across 9 bases. This CDR3 is 13 amino acids long. Losses at the gene ends were 9 bases for V and 7 bases for J; bases not matched to a gene: 7. The germline V gene has CDR1 MNHEY and CDR2 SVGAGI. The CDR3 loop is CASDSGSRNEQFF. The DNA for the CDR3 is TGTGCCAGTGATAGCGGGAGTAGGAATGAGCAGTTCTTC.

This clonotype is classed as medium-sized. The J gene is TRBJ2-5, the V gene TRBV5-1; D is possibly TRBD1 (6 bases). The CDR3 is made up of 14 amino acids. Trimming cost V 4 bases and J 5 bases, with 15 bases left between them. Germline V gives CDR1 SGHRS, CDR2 YFSETQ. For the CDR3, the DNA is TGCGCCAGCAGCCTCCGGGACAAAGGGGAGACCCAGTACTTC. The encoded protein is CASSLRDKGETQYF.

This clonotype was seen ten or more times. The chain recombines TRBV10-1 with TRBJ2-3; D not certain. The CDR3 spans 13 residues. Germline loops: CDR1 WNHNN, CDR2 SYGVQD (reference sequence). Trimming removed 8 bases at V and 0 bases at J, with 9 bases between. CDR3 DNA: TGCGCCAGCTGGGCTATCAGCACAGATACGCAGTATTTT. Translating gives CASWAISTDTQYF.

This clonotype has ten or more counts. CDR3: CASSPRLAGGRGELFF. The CDR3 DNA reads as TGTGCCAGCAGCCCAAGACTAGCGGGAGGCCGCGGGGAGCTGTTTTTT. The V call is TRBV7-2, the J call TRBJ2-2, with TRBD2 identical over 13 bases. The CDR3 extends over 16 amino acids. The ends lost 5 bases at V and 7 bases at J; junction bases unmatched: 7. CDR1 and CDR2 (germline): SGHTA, FQGNSA.